This entry features one T cell receptor beta chain sequence. It has no known antigen specificity. The record has no base qualities; no much larger clone is one base away. The TCR beta CDR3 regions were amplified from RNA transcripts. For the first round of RT-PCR on the TCR CDR3, the HTBI primer set was used together with the Qiagen OneStep RT-PCR kit. Libraries were constructed in a second round of multiplex PCR, after which size selection and purification were carried out. Sequencing of the libraries was done on an Illumina HiSeq2000 using paired-end 100 bp reads. Per the source publication's procedure: SOAPnuke was used to process the raw data, with reads discarded if the reads contained adapters or uncalled bases, had a mean Phred below 15, or lacked an exact constant-primer or identifier match. High-quality paired reads were merged with COPE v1.2.5, and unique nucleotide sequences were defined as clonotypes. Clonotypes were aligned to IMGT TRBV, TRBD and TRBJ reference segments using MiTCR v1.1. Only V-J combinations with frequency above 0.0001, covering roughly 99% of repertoires, were analysed. A TCS score was defined as the ratio of F50 (clonal expansion) to E x V (chaos), with BLOSUM62-based TCRdist applied between CDR3 peptides within each V-J. Welch's t-statistics and random forest reduced some 510 V-J features to 13, which were used in a naive Bayes classifier (R e1071). The Morisita-Horn index was used to measure how similar the thyroid and blood repertoires were. The public reads were reanalyzed by TCRdb: fastp trimming at Q25, MiXCR alignment, in-frame beta chains only. Rows are unified per CDR3 protein, each entry keeping the most common DNA and genes. The V and J calls here are based on TCRdb, not the publication. In all, the sample holds 550,000 to 700,000 distinct CDR3 sequences, and roughly 50% of those were seen once. Around a fifth of the sample comes from the top ten.

This sample was taken from a study of T cells in Graves' hyperthyroidism and ophthalmopathy (dated 2019 in TCRdb). Turning to the overall study: A discovery cohort of about 95 patients, about 43 with Graves' ophthalmopathy and more than 55 with stable Graves' hyperthyroidism, was used to find distinguishing TCR V-J signatures. Prospective prediction of ophthalmopathy was tested in an independent validation cohort of approximately 19 hyperthyroidism patients and 17 patients who later progressed to ophthalmopathy. The 95 to 100 discovery patients were randomly split 7:3 into training and test sets. In over five Graves' hyperthyroidism patients, the study also compared T-cell repertoires from thyroid tissue with T-cell repertoires from blood. After sampling, hyperthyroidism patients received methimazole starting at 30 mg daily, and ophthalmopathy patients received high-dose intravenous methylprednisolone. The paper reports TCR Vbeta CDR3 sequencing of about 140 peripheral blood samples: 43 ophthalmopathy, some 80 hyperthyroidism and 17 progressor patients.

The junction shows trimming of 6 bases on V and 14 bases on J, and the gene matches do not reach 11 bases of it. Counted from cysteine to phenylalanine, this CDR3 has 12 amino acids. Here the CDR3 DNA is all that survives: 36 bases in frame from base 1. The germline V gene yields SGHTA for CDR1 and FQGNSA for CDR2. What the authors observed across the whole study: Most expanded thyroid clonotypes (frequency above 0.001) were also detected in blood, a finding suggesting that blood repertoires may reflect thyroid immune responses. Ophthalmopathy was separated from stable hyperthyroidism by a 13 V-J signature model, with roughly 88% sensitivity and approximately 84% specificity obtained in cross-validation and 80%/75% obtained in testing. In validation, the model predicted progression to ophthalmopathy with approximately 70% sensitivity and approximately 78% specificity, a median of approximately 6.7 months before onset. No statistical method was used to fix the sample size in advance, and group allocation was not hidden from the investigators.

The study excluded patients with uncontrolled infections, other autoimmune diseases, pregnancy or lactation. Clinical symptoms, serum thyroxine and TRAb, thyroid ultrasound, and orbital computed tomography formed the basis for the diagnoses. Total RNA was extracted using Trizol reagent, and RNA quality was assessed on an Agilent 2100 Bioanalyzer. The sequencing sample was made of peripheral blood or thyroid tissue (not recorded which). The chain joins TRBV7-2 to TRBJ1-2; TRBD1 aligns with 8 central bases. The source of this sequence is an adult woman with Graves' disease, either hyperthyroidism or ophthalmopathy (not recorded which). The CDR3: CASREGGQAETF. The nucleotides are TGTGCCAGCAGAGAGGGGGGACAGGCCGAGACCTTC. The full variable domain, with segments outside the CDR3 supplied by the reference TRBV7-2 and TRBJ1-2 proteins, appears as GAGVSQSPSNKVTEKGKDVELRCDPISGHTALYWYRQSLGQGLEFLIYFQGNSAPDKSGLPSDRFSAERTGGSVSTLTIQRTQQEDSAVYLCASREGGQAETFGSGTRLTVV.